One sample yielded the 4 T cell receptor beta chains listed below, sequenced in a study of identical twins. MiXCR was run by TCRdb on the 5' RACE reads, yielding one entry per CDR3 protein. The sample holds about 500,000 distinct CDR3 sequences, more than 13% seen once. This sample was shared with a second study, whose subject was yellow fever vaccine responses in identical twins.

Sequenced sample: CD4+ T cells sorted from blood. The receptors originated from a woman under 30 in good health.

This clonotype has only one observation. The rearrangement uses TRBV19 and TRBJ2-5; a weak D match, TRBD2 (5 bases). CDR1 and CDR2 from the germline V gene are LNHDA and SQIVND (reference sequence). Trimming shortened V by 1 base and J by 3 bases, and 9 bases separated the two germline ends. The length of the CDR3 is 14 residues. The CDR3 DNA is TGTGCCAGTAGTATAGGATCCGGGGAAGAGACCCAGTACTTC. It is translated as CASSIGSGEETQYF.

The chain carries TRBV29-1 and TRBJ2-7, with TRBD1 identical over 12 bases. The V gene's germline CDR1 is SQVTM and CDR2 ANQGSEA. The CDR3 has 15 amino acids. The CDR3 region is CSHMGTGGDSYEQYF. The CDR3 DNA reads TGCAGTCACATGGGGACAGGGGGCGATTCCTACGAGCAGTACTTC.

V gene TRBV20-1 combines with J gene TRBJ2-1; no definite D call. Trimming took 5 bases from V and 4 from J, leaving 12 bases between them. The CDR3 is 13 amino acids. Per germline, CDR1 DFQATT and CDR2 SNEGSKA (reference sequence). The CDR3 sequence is CSAHTAAYNEQFF. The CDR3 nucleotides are TGCAGTGCTCATACAGCCGCGTACAATGAGCAGTTCTTC.

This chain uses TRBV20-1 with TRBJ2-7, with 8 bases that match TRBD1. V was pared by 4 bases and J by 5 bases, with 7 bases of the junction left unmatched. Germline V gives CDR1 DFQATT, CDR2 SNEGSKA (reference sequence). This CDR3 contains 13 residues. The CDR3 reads CSANGQGANEQYF. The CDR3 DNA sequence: TGCAGTGCTAATGGGCAGGGGGCGAACGAGCAGTACTTC.